This T cell receptor beta chain was identified in a study of blood T cell repertoires in COVID-19. As for the study in general: Acute-phase and convalescent COVID-19 samples originated in the United States, Italy and Spain. T cells, B-cell-depleted T cells, or PBMCs supplied cDNA or gDNA.

Germline V gene sequence: CDR1 MNHNY, CDR2 SVGAGI (reference sequence). The CDR3 has 15 amino acids. With 6 bases clipped from V and 3 bases from J, the junction kept 7 bases outside the gene matches. Source study methods: The assay estimated nucleated cells by amplifying reference gene primers. Some clones are missing from TCRdb's copy, which holds only in-frame ones; the method was immunoSEQ multiplex PCR. V and J calls and clone size are those listed in that table; D and trimming were worked out from the DNA. The sample yields about 89,000 clones, more than 80% seen once. The chain recombines TRBV6-6 with TRBJ2-1; 8 nucleotides agree with TRBD2. This TCR was recovered from a woman aged 80 or older with acute or convalescent COVID-19. Sequenced sample: peripheral blood. CDR3 in DNA: TGTGCCAGCAGCCCCGGGCGGGAGGTCTACAATGAGCAGTTCTTC. Its protein product is CASSPGREVYNEQFF.